This record covers a single T cell receptor beta chain. Its target is unknown. The record originates from a study of OX40 agonist ivuxolimab in advanced cancers. Study-level background: The group had a mean age of around 60 years, ranged from roughly 23 to 90, and was roughly 80% male.

Generated by immunoSEQ multiplex PCR, the TCRdb table keeps only in-frame clones and is missing some. Of tens of thousands of clones listed, roughly 80% are singletons. This CDR3 region has 18 residues. J was trimmed by 3 bases and V by 1 base; bases with no gene match: 7. CDR1 SGHTA and CDR2 FQGNSA come from the germline V gene. Points from the study as a whole: CD8+ T cells (on average) carried more expanded clones than CD4+ T cells. In the 0.1-3.0 mg/kg groups, partial responders showed among the lowest expansion.

The chain joins TRBV7-2 to TRBJ2-1; TRBD2 matches 12 bases. Sequenced material: CD4+ or CD8+ T cells sorted from blood, taken in a trial of the OX40 agonist ivuxolimab. The sequence came from an adult with an advanced solid tumor such as melanoma, head and neck, liver or kidney cancer. CDR3 in amino acids: CASSLEGTSGRFYNEQFF. Here the CDR3 DNA reads TGTGCCAGCAGCTTAGAGGGGACTAGCGGGCGTTTCTACAATGAGCAGTTCTTC. Full variable domain (missing parts from reference TRBV7-2 and TRBJ2-1): GAGVSQSPSNKVTEKGKDVELRCDPISGHTALYWYRQSLGQGLEFLIYFQGNSAPDKSGLPSDRFSAERTGGSVSTLTIQRTQQEDSAVYLCASSLEGTSGRFYNEQFFGPGTRLTVL.